A single sample is the source of the 10 T cell receptor beta chains below, sequenced in a study of T cell responses to AZD1222 COVID-19 vaccine. TCRdb keeps only in-frame clones here, not all; method: immunoSEQ multiplex PCR. The data show 96,000 or so clones, with roughly nine tenths seen just once and under 2% held by the top ten. Specimen: peripheral blood, collected on day 0 of AZD1222 vaccination. The receptors shown here come from an adult in good health.

As regards this clone: Different DNA sequences within this sample yield the same CDR3. The chain couples TRBV5-1 to TRBJ1-2; D is ambiguous. CDR1 is SGHRS and CDR2 is YFSETQ in the germline V gene. This CDR3 has 14 amino acids. Trimming removed 0 bases at V and 4 bases at J, with 10 bases between. The CDR3 nucleotides are TGCGCCAGCAGCTTGGGTACAGCGTCCTATGGCTACACCTTC. Translation: CASSLGTASYGYTF.

Concerning this clone itself: Other nucleotide sequences in the sample specify the same CDR3. The V gene is TRBV2, the J gene TRBJ2-3; the D is unclear. This CDR3 has 14 amino acids. Germline-derived CDR1 and CDR2 are SNHLY and FYNNEI. V dropped 3 bases and J dropped 0 bases, with 7 bases sitting between them. CDR3 in DNA: TGTGCCAGCAGTGACTCATCTAGCACAGATACGCAGTATTTT. Its translation is CASSDSSSTDTQYF.

V is TRBV2 and J is TRBJ2-7; D is ambiguous. This CDR3 is 13 amino acids long. Germline CDR1 SNHLY, CDR2 FYNNEI. Trimming took 4 bases from V and 2 from J, leaving 9 bases between them. Here the CDR3 reads CASSGTDTYEQYF. DNA for the CDR3: TGTGCCAGCAGTGGTACAGATACCTACGAGCAGTACTTC.

This clone was counted once. This sequence joins TRBV5-1 and TRBJ1-2; D gene ambiguous. V was pared by 0 bases and J by 0 bases, with 9 bases between. CDR1 SGHRS and CDR2 YFSETQ come from the germline V gene. The CDR3 runs to 15 residues. CDR3 sequence (DNA): TGCGCCAGCAGCTTGGGGTTAGGAACTAACTATGGCTACACCTTC. Encoded protein: CASSLGLGTNYGYTF.

The DNA for the CDR3 is TGTGCCAGCAGTCGGCGGTGGGACGGTGAGCAGTTCTTC. Translated: CASSRRWDGEQFF. The J gene is TRBJ2-1, the V gene TRBV2, with D perhaps assigned TRBD1 or TRBD2 (5 bases each). Germline V gene lookup returns CDR1 SNHLY and CDR2 FYNNEI. CDR3 size: 13 residues. The V end lost 5 bases, the J end lost 9 bases, and 14 bases lay between the germline ends.

The V gene is TRBV11-2, the J gene TRBJ2-1, with TRBD1 matching 9 bases. From germline, CDR1 is SGHAT and CDR2 FQNNGV. The CDR3 is made up of 13 amino acids. V was pared by 5 bases and J by 5 bases, with 1 base of the junction left unmatched. This CDR3 is CASSRTGDNEQFF. The CDR3 DNA reads TGTGCCAGCAGCCGGACAGGGGACAATGAGCAGTTCTTC.

V usage is TRBV24-1 and J usage is TRBJ1-2; D gene ambiguous. This CDR3 has 13 residues. Germline values: CDR1 KGHDR, CDR2 SFDVKD. Trimming shortened V by 5 bases and J by 6 bases, and 12 bases separated the two germline ends. The CDR3 coding sequence is TGTGCCACCAGTGCTCCGGGTTCTGATGGCTACACCTTC. This gives the protein CATSAPGSDGYTF.

The rearrangement links TRBV5-1 to TRBJ1-5; the match to TRBD1 covers 10 bases. Trimming cost V 0 bases and J 9 bases; bases outside gene matches: 9. Germline assignment: CDR1 SGHRS and CDR2 YFSETQ. CDR3 size: 16 residues. The CDR3 region is CASSLDPTGGQGPQHF. The CDR3 region has the DNA TGCGCCAGCAGCTTGGACCCGACAGGGGGCCAGGGGCCCCAGCATTTT. The complete variable domain, with remaining parts taken from reference TRBV5-1 and TRBJ1-5, reads KAGVTQTPRYLIKTRGQQVTLSCSPISGHRSVSWYQQTPGQGLQFLFEYFSETQRNKGNFPGRFSGRQFSNSRSEMNVSTLELGDSALYLCASSLDPTGGQGPQHFGDGTRLSIL.

The chain is built from TRBV6-6 and TRBJ1-5; the match to TRBD1 covers 7 bases. After removal of 4 bases from V and 3 bases from J, the junction contained 9 bases not matched to a gene. The CDR3 runs to 16 residues. CDR1 MNHNY and CDR2 SVGAGI come from the germline V gene (reference sequence). The CDR3 region is CASSSRTGQNNQPQHF. The CDR3 nucleotides are TGTGCCAGCAGTTCCCGGACAGGACAGAACAATCAGCCCCAGCATTTT.

The V and J genes are TRBV28 and TRBJ1-4; 7 bases fit TRBD1. Germline values: CDR1 MDHEN, CDR2 SYDVKM. V lost 5 bases and J lost 3; bases outside the gene matches: 9. This CDR3 spans 16 amino acids. CDR3 protein: CASSKRQGGSNEKLFF. DNA for the CDR3: TGTGCCAGCAGTAAACGACAGGGCGGATCTAATGAAAAACTGTTTTTT.